This TCR beta chain was sequenced during a study of CD8+CD57+ T cells in acquired aplastic anemia. Study in general: DNA recovered from sorted CD4+ and CD8+ cells had a mean of approximately 3 ug. Healthy donors gave approximately 9.8 million reads on average for CD4+ cells.

Regarding the study as a whole: For CD8+ Simpson's diversity, patients and controls showed no significant difference. Patients and controls had in common approximately 30 CD8+ CDR3 sequences.

Researchers used genomic DNA as the template to profile TCR beta VDJ and CDR3. Each CDR3 protein is one row after TCRdb ran MiXCR on the reads. The data hold 150,000 to 200,000 distinct CDR3 sequences, with about 48% observed a single time. This CDR3 contains 17 residues. The V gene lost 3 bases and the J gene lost 0 bases, with 15 bases spanning the gap. CDR1 is WSHSY and CDR2 is SAAADI in the germline V gene. Details on this clonotype: Its antigen is still unknown.

The sequence was obtained from a human donor in good health. Sequenced: sorted CD4+, CD8+, or CD8+CD57+ T cells (not recorded which) from PBMCs. The chain is built from TRBV10-2 and TRBJ1-3; D remains ambiguous. The CDR3 sequence: CASSDYPRGYSGNTIYF. Here the CDR3 DNA reads TGCGCCAGCAGTGATTACCCCCGAGGGTACTCTGGAAACACCATATATTTT.